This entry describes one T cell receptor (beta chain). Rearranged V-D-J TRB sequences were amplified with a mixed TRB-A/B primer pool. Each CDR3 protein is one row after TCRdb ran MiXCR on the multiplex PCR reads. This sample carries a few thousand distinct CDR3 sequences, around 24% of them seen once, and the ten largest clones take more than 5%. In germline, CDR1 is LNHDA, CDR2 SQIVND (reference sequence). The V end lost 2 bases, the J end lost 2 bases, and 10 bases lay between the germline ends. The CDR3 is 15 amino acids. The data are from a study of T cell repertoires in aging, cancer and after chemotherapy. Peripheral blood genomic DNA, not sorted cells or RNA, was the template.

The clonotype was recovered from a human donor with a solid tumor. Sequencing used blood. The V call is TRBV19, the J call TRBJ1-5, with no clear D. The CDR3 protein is CASSITLRGNQPQHF. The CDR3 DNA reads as TGTGCCAGTAGTATAACGCTGAGGGGCAATCAGCCCCAGCATTTT.